This T cell receptor (beta chain) was captured in a study of T cells after yellow fever vaccination. They built TCR cDNA with 5'RACE template switching, a step that put in a universal primer site and UMIs. A single record per CDR3 protein comes from TCRdb applying MiXCR to the 5' RACE reads. The sample includes some 390,000 distinct CDR3 sequences, over 5% of them seen just once. Study-wide results and caveats: The secondary response showed a weaker magnitude and a faster peak, day 5 versus 15. Re-detected after boosting: most primary clones, 95% to 98% of CD4 and less than 90% of CD8.

The CDR3 runs to 15 residues. CDR1 and CDR2 (germline): LGHDT, YNNKEL (reference sequence). V was pared by 0 bases and J by 5 bases, with 11 bases between. The table lists this clonotype with a few counts. What it recognizes is unknown. The TCR sequence derives from a young man who received the YFV17D yellow fever vaccine. This chain links TRBV3-1 with TRBJ1-5, with D unclear. This specimen was PBMCs, taken 5 days after the yellow fever booster vaccination. Here the CDR3 DNA reads TGTGCCAGCAGCCAAGAAAGAGGAGACGATCAGCCCCAGCATTTT. This codes for CASSQERGDDQPQHF.